This is a list of T cell receptor beta chains from one sample in a study of T-cell reconstitution after alpha-beta-depleted transplantation in children. TCRdb recomputed calls from the PCR reads with MiXCR, one row per CDR3 protein. Of roughly 400,000 distinct CDR3 sequences listed, around 20% are singletons. The sequenced sample was PBMCs from the stem cell graft donor, obtained from the stem cell graft. These receptors were taken from a human donor who donated a stem cell graft to a child with acute myeloid leukemia. The conserved cysteine and the conserved F or W are not part of the CDR3 here.

J gene: TRBJ2-3; V gene: TRBV6-5; CDR3 protein: ASSYRRDTDTQY
J gene: TRBJ2-1; V gene: TRBV7-2; CDR3 protein: ASSLIGEQF
J gene: TRBJ2-1; V gene: TRBV7-6; CDR3 protein: ASSSLAGDNEQF
J gene: TRBJ2-7; V gene: TRBV7-2; CDR3 protein: ASSLMRDFSYEQY
J gene: TRBJ2-1; V gene: TRBV12-3/TRBV12-4; CDR3 protein: ASSSSGTGAYNEQF
J gene: TRBJ1-5; V gene: TRBV6-5; CDR3 protein: ASSYSSNRNQPQH
J gene: TRBJ1-1; V gene: TRBV12-3/TRBV12-4; CDR3 protein: ASTLTGGRTEAF
J gene: TRBJ1-1; V gene: TRBV20-1; CDR3 protein: SANRDQNTEAF
J gene: TRBJ2-5; V gene: TRBV12-5; CDR3 protein: AITGGLQETQY
J gene: TRBJ1-1; V gene: TRBV20-1; CDR3 protein: SARDAVKNTEAF
J gene: TRBJ2-1; V gene: TRBV25-1; CDR3 protein: ASSDLAGAYEQF
J gene: TRBJ2-7; V gene: TRBV3-1; CDR3 protein: ASSQAAGRDEQY
J gene: TRBJ1-5; V gene: TRBV12-3/TRBV12-4; CDR3 protein: ASSSGTVYSNQPQH
J gene: TRBJ2-7; V gene: TRBV28; CDR3 protein: ASSLWSTGGGYEQY
J gene: TRBJ2-5; V gene: TRBV7-2; CDR3 protein: ASSPSPGLYETQY
J gene: TRBJ2-1; V gene: TRBV3-1; CDR3 protein: ASSPRAIYNEQF
J gene: TRBJ2-7; V gene: TRBV15; CDR3 protein: ATSGFPSTHSYEQY
J gene: TRBJ2-7; V gene: TRBV29-1; CDR3 protein: SVKGTSGRIYEQY
J gene: TRBJ2-3; V gene: TRBV18; CDR3 protein: ASSPTGLGTDTQY
J gene: TRBJ2-1; V gene: TRBV20-1; CDR3 protein: SARDVPGLYNEQF
J gene: TRBJ2-4; V gene: TRBV20-1; CDR3 protein: SALRTGLAKNIQY
J gene: TRBJ2-2; V gene: TRBV5-1; CDR3 protein: ASSLGQTNTGELF
J gene: TRBJ2-7; V gene: TRBV25-1; CDR3 protein: ASSVVGQGEPYEQY
J gene: TRBJ2-2; V gene: TRBV28; CDR3 protein: ASSRPLAVDTGELF
J gene: TRBJ2-1; V gene: TRBV10-1; CDR3 protein: ASSESRDYNEQF
J gene: TRBJ1-2; V gene: TRBV19; CDR3 protein: ASSREVVYGYT